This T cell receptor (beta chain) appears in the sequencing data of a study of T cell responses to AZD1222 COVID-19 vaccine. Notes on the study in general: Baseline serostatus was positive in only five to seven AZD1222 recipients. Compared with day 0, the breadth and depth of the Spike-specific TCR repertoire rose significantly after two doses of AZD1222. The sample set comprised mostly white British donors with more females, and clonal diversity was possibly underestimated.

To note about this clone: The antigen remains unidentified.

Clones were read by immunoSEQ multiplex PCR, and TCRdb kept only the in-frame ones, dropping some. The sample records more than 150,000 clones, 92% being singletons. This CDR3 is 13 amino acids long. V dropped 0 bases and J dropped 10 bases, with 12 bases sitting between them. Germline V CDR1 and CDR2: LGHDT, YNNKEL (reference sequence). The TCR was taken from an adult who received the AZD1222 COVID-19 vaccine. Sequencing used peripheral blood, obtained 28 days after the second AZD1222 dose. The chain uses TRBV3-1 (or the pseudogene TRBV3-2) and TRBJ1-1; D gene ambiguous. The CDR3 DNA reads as TGTGCCAGCAGCCAAGACGGCAACGAGCGAGCTTTCTTT. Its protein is CASSQDGNERAFF.